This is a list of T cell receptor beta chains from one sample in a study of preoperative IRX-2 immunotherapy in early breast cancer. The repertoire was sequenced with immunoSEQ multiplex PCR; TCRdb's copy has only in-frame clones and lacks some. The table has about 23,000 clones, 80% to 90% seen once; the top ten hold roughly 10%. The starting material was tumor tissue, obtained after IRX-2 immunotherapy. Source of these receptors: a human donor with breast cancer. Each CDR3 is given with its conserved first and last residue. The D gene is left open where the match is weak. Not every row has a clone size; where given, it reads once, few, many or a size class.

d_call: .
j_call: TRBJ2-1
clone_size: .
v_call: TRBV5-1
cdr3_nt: TGCGCCAGCAGCACACGAGACGGGTACAATGAGCAGTTCTTC
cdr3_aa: CASSTRDGYNEQFF

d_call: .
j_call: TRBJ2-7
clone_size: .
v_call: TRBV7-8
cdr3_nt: TGTGCCAGCAGCTTAGCAGGGGGGTCCGAGCAGTACTTC
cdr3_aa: CASSLAGGSEQYF

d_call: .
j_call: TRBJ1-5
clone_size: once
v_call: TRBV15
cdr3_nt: TGTGCCACCAGCAGAGATCGGAGGGGGGCCCGGCAGCCCCAGCATTTT
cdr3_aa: CATSRDRRGARQPQHF

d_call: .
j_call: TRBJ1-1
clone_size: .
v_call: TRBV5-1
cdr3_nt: TGCGCCAGCAGCTTGGGAAGGGGGAATCAGGAGAACACTGAAGCTTTCTTT
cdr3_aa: CASSLGRGNQENTEAFF

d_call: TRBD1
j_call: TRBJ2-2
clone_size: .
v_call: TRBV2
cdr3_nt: TGTGCCAGCAGCCAAGACAGGGGGAAGGCGTCCGGGGAGCTGTTTTTT
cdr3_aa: CASSQDRGKASGELFF

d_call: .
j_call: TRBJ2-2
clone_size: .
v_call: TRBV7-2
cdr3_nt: TGTGCCAGCAAATCCGGTCTAGCGAACACCGGGGAGCTGTTTTTT
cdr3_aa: CASKSGLANTGELFF

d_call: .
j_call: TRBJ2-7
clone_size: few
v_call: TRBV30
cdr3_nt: TGTGCCTGGAGCCGACAGGTCACCTACGAGCAGTACTTC
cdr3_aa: CAWSRQVTYEQYF

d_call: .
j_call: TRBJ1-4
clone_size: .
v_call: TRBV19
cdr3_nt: TGTGCCAGTAGTCCGGGGCCCAATGAAAAACTGTTTTTT
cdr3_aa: CASSPGPNEKLFF

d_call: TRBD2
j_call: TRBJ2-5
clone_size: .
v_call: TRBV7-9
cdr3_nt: TGTGCCAGCAGCCGCCCGGGACTAGCGGCCGAGACCCAGTACTTC
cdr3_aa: CASSRPGLAAETQYF

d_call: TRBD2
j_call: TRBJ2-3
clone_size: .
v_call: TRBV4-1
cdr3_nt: TGCGCCAGCAGCCAAGATCCAGCGGGAGGGCCTGGGGCAGATACGCAGTATTTT
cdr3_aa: CASSQDPAGGPGADTQYF

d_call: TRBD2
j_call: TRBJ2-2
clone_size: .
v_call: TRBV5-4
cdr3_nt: TGTGCCAGCACTAGCGGGACCGGGGAGCTGTTTTTT
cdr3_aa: CASTSGTGELFF

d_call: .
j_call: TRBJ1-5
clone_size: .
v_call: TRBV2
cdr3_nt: TGTGCCAGCAGGCCGGGACACACTAATCAGCCCCAGCATTTT
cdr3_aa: CASRPGHTNQPQHF

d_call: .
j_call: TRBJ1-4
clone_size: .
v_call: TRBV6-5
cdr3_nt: TGTGCCAGCAGTGCCCCCAGGGGTGGTGAAGAAAAACTGTTTTTT
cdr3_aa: CASSAPRGGEEKLFF

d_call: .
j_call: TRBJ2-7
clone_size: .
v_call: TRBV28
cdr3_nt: TGTGCCAGCAGTGCCCCGGGCCCCCACCCCTACGAGCAGTACTTC
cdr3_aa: CASSAPGPHPYEQYF

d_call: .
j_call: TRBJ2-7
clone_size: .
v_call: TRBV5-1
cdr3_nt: TGCGCCAGCAGCATGGACAGACCTTCCTACGAGCAGTACTTC
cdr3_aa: CASSMDRPSYEQYF